The table lists the clone carrying this T cell receptor beta chain with a few counts. The CDR3 covers 13 residues. Between the trimmed V and J ends, which lost 7 bases and 4 bases, there was a span of 11 bases. Data came from immunoSEQ multiplex PCR; TCRdb stores just in-frame clones and leaves some out. The profile shows about 180,000 clones, roughly 90% of them singletons. The sample belongs to a study of control samples from healthy donors and cancer patients. The sequence came from a woman aged 45 to 65 in good health. Material for sequencing was blood. The chain joins TRBV12-3 or TRBV12-4 to TRBJ1-3; D unclear. The CDR3: CASTFLGGNTIYF. The CDR3 region has the DNA TGTGCCAGCACCTTTCTCGGGGGAAACACCATATATTTT.